The clone carrying this T cell receptor beta chain was counted only a few times. Its cognate antigen is unknown. Each CDR3 protein gets one entry after TCRdb re-called the 5' RACE reads with MiXCR. This sample has roughly 520,000 distinct CDR3 sequences; roughly a fifth occur once, and the top ten carry about 15%. This specimen comes from a study of T cells after yellow fever vaccination. Study outcomes and limitations: A large majority of primary-vaccination clones showed up again after the booster (roughly 95% CD4, about 87% CD8).

From germline, CDR1 is DFQATT and CDR2 SNEGSKA (reference sequence). V was trimmed by 6 bases and J by 4 bases, leaving 21 bases between them. The CDR3 extends over 15 amino acids. The receptor was derived from a man aged 18 to 29 who received the YFV17D yellow fever vaccine. The V and J genes are TRBV20-1 and TRBJ2-5, with a weak D call TRBD2 (7 bases). The sample consisted of PBMCs, taken about 21 days after the first yellow fever vaccination. The CDR3 region has the DNA TGCAGTGCCAATCTCTGGCGGGGGCTGGGAGAGACCCAGTACTTC. It encodes CSANLWRGLGETQYF.